The rows below give T cell receptor beta chains drawn from one sample of a study of T cell responses to AZD1222 COVID-19 vaccine. Only in-frame clones appear in the TCRdb table, and some are missing; sequencing was by immunoSEQ multiplex PCR. The data hold approximately 150,000 clones, with just under 95% observed a single time. The sample in question was peripheral blood, obtained on day 0 of AZD1222 vaccination. Receptors originate from an adult in good health. CDR3s include the opening cysteine and the closing phenylalanine or tryptophan. D genes are given only for firm matches. A row's size may be missing; if present it is once, few, many or a size class.

D gene,V gene,J gene,clone size,CDR3 length,CDR3 DNA,CDR3 protein
NA,TRBV5-6,TRBJ2-7,NA,12,TGTGCCAGCAGCTTGGCCCCTTACGAGCAGTACTTC,CASSLAPYEQYF
TRBD1,TRBV9,TRBJ1-6,NA,17,TGTGCCAGCAGCCTAAGGGACAGGGCTTGGGGAAATTCACCCCTCCACTTT,CASSLRDRAWGNSPLHF
NA,TRBV4-1,TRBJ1-4,once,17,TGCGCCAGCAGCCAAGGGGTTTACAGGGCCGCTAATGAAAAACTGTTTTTT,CASSQGVYRAANEKLFF
NA,TRBV2,TRBJ2-1,NA,14,TGTGCCAGCAGTATGCGGCTTCTCTACAATGAGCAGTTCTTC,CASSMRLLYNEQFF
TRBD1,TRBV9,TRBJ1-6,NA,14,TGTGCCAGCAGCGTAGAGGGGGCTGGCTCACCCCTCCACTTT,CASSVEGAGSPLHF
TRBD1,TRBV18,TRBJ2-7,NA,14,TGTGCCAGCTCACCCGGGACAGGGAACTACGAGCAGTACTTC,CASSPGTGNYEQYF
NA,TRBV7-2,TRBJ1-1,once,15,TGTGCCAGCAGCCTCGACTGGAGGGGAGGGACTGAAGCTTTCTTT,CASSLDWRGGTEAFF
TRBD2,TRBV6-5,TRBJ2-1,NA,14,TGTGCCAGCAGACCCGGGACTACCGTCAATGAGCAGTTCTTC,CASRPGTTVNEQFF
NA,TRBV7-9,TRBJ1-4,NA,15,TGTGCCAGCAGCCCAAAAGGGCAGGGTAATGAAAAACTGTTTTTT,CASSPKGQGNEKLFF
TRBD1,TRBV5-6,TRBJ1-2,NA,15,TGTGCCAGCAGCTTCCGGGACAGGGAATATTATGGCTACACCTTC,CASSFRDREYYGYTF
TRBD2,TRBV9,TRBJ2-7,NA,15,TGTGCCAGCAGCGTAGGTCGGGGGGGCTCCTACGAGCAGTACTTC,CASSVGRGGSYEQYF
NA,TRBV27,TRBJ1-1,NA,13,TGTGCCAGCAGCCCAGGGGTCGACACTGAAGCTTTCTTT,CASSPGVDTEAFF
NA,TRBV30,TRBJ2-4,NA,16,TGTGCCTGCGAACCTTACGGGCACCTAGCCAAAAACATTCAGTACTTC,CACEPYGHLAKNIQYF
TRBD2,TRBV24-1,TRBJ2-1,NA,18,TGTGCCACCAGCACCCCCAGCGCAGGGCGAGCGGGAGTAAATGAGCAGTTCTTC,CATSTPSAGRAGVNEQFF
NA,TRBV7-9,TRBJ1-2,NA,13,TGTGCCAGCAGCTTACCAGGGAACTATGGCTACACCTTC,CASSLPGNYGYTF
NA,TRBV2,TRBJ2-1,NA,13,TGTGCCAGCAGCTACACAGGGACGGGTGAGCAGTTCTTC,CASSYTGTGEQFF
NA,TRBV18,TRBJ2-4,once,15,TGTGCCAGCTCACCACGATCTGAAGGCAAAAACATTCAGTACTTC,CASSPRSEGKNIQYF
NA,TRBV14,TRBJ1-2,once,12,TGTGCCAGCAGCCAAGGATCCCAGGCGCACACCTTC,CASSQGSQAHTF
NA,TRBV5-1,TRBJ1-2,NA,12,TGCGCCAGCAGCAGGGGAGACTATGGCTACACCTTC,CASSRGDYGYTF
NA,TRBV30,TRBJ1-1,once,12,TGTGCCTGGAGTTCAGGGCGAACTGAAGCTTTCTTT,CAWSSGRTEAFF
TRBD1,TRBV6-5,TRBJ2-2,NA,15,TGTGCCAGCACCCCAGGGGGCGCGGACACCGGGGAGCTGTTTTTT,CASTPGGADTGELFF
NA,TRBV6-6,TRBJ1-2,NA,16,TGTGCCAGCAGTCCCTTACCGGACCTAAATAACTATGGCTACACCTTC,CASSPLPDLNNYGYTF
NA,TRBV30,TRBJ1-6,NA,14,TGTGCCTGGAGTGTACTTGTAGTTAATTCACCCCTCCACTTT,CAWSVLVVNSPLHF
TRBD1,TRBV23-1,TRBJ2-7,NA,15,TGCGCCAGCAGTGCCGGGGCAGGGGGACCCTACGAGCAGTACTTC,CASSAGAGGPYEQYF
NA,TRBV10-2,TRBJ2-4,NA,17,TGCGCCAGCAGTGACCACCTCAACCCCGGTGCCGTAAACATTCAGTACTTC,CASSDHLNPGAVNIQYF
TRBD2,TRBV13,TRBJ2-2,NA,16,TGTGCCAGCAGCTTTACCTCTAGCGGGTACACCGGGGAGCTGTTTTTT,CASSFTSSGYTGELFF
NA,TRBV9,TRBJ2-1,NA,18,TGTGCCAGCAGCGCGAATAGTAAAGGGGGGTCGGTCTACAATGAGCAGTTCTTC,CASSANSKGGSVYNEQFF
NA,TRBV29-1,TRBJ2-4,NA,12,TGCAGCGTTGTCAGGGGGGAGGGCATTCAGTACTTC,CSVVRGEGIQYF
TRBD1,TRBV5-4,TRBJ1-2,NA,16,TGTGCCAGCAGCCTCGGGACAGTAAACTCCCGGGGGGGCTACACCTTC,CASSLGTVNSRGGYTF
NA,TRBV28,TRBJ1-2,NA,13,TGTGCCTCCAGGAGGGGGTCACGGTATGGCTACACCTTC,CASRRGSRYGYTF
NA,TRBV21-1,TRBJ2-7,NA,13,TGTGCCACCCGGACAGCCGTTTCCTACGAGCAGTACTTC,CATRTAVSYEQYF
NA,TRBV6-1,TRBJ1-5,few,15,TGTGCCAGCAGTGAAGGCTCAGTAGACAATCAGCCCCAGCATTTT,CASSEGSVDNQPQHF
NA,TRBV7-9,TRBJ2-3,NA,14,TGTGCCAGCAGCCCGATAGCGGACACAGATACGCAGTATTTT,CASSPIADTDTQYF
TRBD2,TRBV18,TRBJ2-7,NA,15,TGTGCCAGCTCACCGGGACTAGCTGTTTCCTACGAGCAGTACTTC,CASSPGLAVSYEQYF